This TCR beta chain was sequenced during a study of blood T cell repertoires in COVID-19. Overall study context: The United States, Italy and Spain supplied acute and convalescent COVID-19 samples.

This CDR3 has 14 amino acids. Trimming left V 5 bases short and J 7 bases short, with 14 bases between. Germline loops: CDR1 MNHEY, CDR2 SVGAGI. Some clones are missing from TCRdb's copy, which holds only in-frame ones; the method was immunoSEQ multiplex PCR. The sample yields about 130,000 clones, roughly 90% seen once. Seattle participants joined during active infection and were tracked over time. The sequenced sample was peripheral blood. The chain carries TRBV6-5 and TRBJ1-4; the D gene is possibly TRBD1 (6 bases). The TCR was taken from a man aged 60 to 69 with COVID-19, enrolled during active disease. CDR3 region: CASSPDSRGEKLFF. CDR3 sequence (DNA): TGTGCCAGCAGTCCGGACAGTAGGGGTGAAAAACTGTTTTTT.